This T cell receptor (beta chain) is drawn from a study of beta chain features in type 1 diabetes. Study information: No age, gender or cell yield differences were seen between patients and healthy donors. Overall study findings and caveats: All four CD4+ subsets from Type 1 diabetes patients carried moderately but significantly shorter TCRB CDR3s.

Every isolated RNA sample was fully reverse transcribed, so sequencing captured expressed TCRB transcripts. Sequencing used immunoSEQ multiplex PCR; TCRdb keeps in-frame clones, though not all of them. The sample includes a few hundred thousand clones, around an eighth of them seen just once. V shed 5 bases and J shed 2 bases, with 15 bases lying between them. CDR3 length equals 15 residues. Germline CDR1 LGHNA, CDR2 YSLEER. This clone appeared a few times. Its cognate antigen is unknown. The sample was naive CD4+ T cells from blood. The chain has TRBV4-3 and TRBJ1-2, with D possibly TRBD1 on 6 matching bases. The origin of this receptor is a woman younger than 35 with type 1 diabetes. CDR3 in amino acids: CASSERTEPNYGYTF. The DNA of the CDR3 is TGCGCCAGCAGCGAAAGGACAGAGCCGAACTATGGCTACACCTTC.